The next 26 T cell receptor beta chains were all read from a single sample in a study of blood T cell repertoires in COVID-19. The assay was immunoSEQ multiplex PCR, and TCRdb's table has in-frame clones only and misses some. This table holds about 170,000 clones, roughly 80% found once. The sequencing input was peripheral blood. The receptor set was obtained from a woman between 65 and 79 years old with acute or convalescent COVID-19.

The chain couples TRBV13 to TRBJ2-1, with 8 positions matching TRBD2. CDR1 and CDR2 (germline): PRHDT, FYEKMQ (reference sequence). The CDR3 is made up of 16 amino acids. After removal of 3 bases from V and 5 bases from J, the junction contained 9 bases not matched to a gene. The CDR3 protein is CASSFWEGAGDNEQFF. The DNA of the CDR3 is TGTGCCAGCAGCTTCTGGGAAGGAGCGGGAGACAATGAGCAGTTCTTC.

The chain combines TRBV6-2 or TRBV6-3 with TRBJ1-1; 7 nucleotides line up with TRBD1. The germline gives CDR1 MNHEY, CDR2 SVGEGT. After removal of 6 bases from V and 4 bases from J, the junction contained 5 bases not matched to a gene. This CDR3 has 13 residues. CDR3 sequence (DNA): TGTGCCAGCAGCTCGGACAGGCTCACTGAAGCTTTCTTT. Protein: CASSSDRLTEAFF.

The rearrangement uses TRBV28 and TRBJ1-4; 7 nucleotides agree with TRBD1. Trimming cost V 5 bases and J 7 bases; bases outside gene matches: 7. The V gene's germline CDR1 is MDHEN and CDR2 SYDVKM. There are 14 residues in the CDR3. CDR3 coding DNA: TGTGCCAGCAGTCAAACAGGGGTTCGTGAAAAACTGTTTTTT. Its protein product is CASSQTGVREKLFF.

In this sample, this clone turned up once. The chain links TRBV7-8 to TRBJ2-7, with TRBD2 matching over 10 bases. Germline CDR1 and CDR2: SGHVS and FQNEAQ. This CDR3 is built from 16 residues. V lost 0 bases to trimming and J lost 2 bases; unmatched junction nucleotides: 4. The CDR3 spells CASSLALLAGAYEQYF. The DNA for the CDR3 is TGTGCCAGCAGCTTAGCGCTGCTAGCGGGAGCCTACGAGCAGTACTTC.

The rearrangement joins TRBV4-1 to TRBJ2-7, with 7 positions matching TRBD2. CDR3 length: 14 residues. Trimming cost V 3 bases and J 2 bases; bases outside gene matches: 4. In germline, CDR1 is MGHRA, CDR2 YSYEKL. CDR3 loop: CASSQIGGTYEQYF. The CDR3 region has the DNA TGCGCCAGCAGCCAGATCGGGGGGACCTACGAGCAGTACTTC.

In this sample, this clone turned up once. This sequence joins TRBV15 and TRBJ2-3; the D gene is possibly TRBD2 (6 bases). V lost 0 bases and J 4 bases, leaving 11 bases between the germline ends. The CDR3 is 15 amino acids. CDR1 and CDR2 from the germline V gene are LNHNV and YYDKDF (reference sequence). The CDR3: CATSRDGGESDTQYF. CDR3 bases: TGTGCCACCAGCAGAGATGGCGGGGAATCAGATACGCAGTATTTT.

The CDR3 DNA is TGTGCCAGCAGCCCGCAAGGGGTCTCCTACGAGCAGTACTTC. Translated: CASSPQGVSYEQYF. V is TRBV7-2 and J is TRBJ2-7; D might be TRBD1 (5 bases). The CDR3 extends over 14 amino acids. From germline, CDR1 is SGHTA and CDR2 FQGNSA. V was trimmed by 5 bases and J by 0 bases, leaving 11 bases between them.

This chain joins TRBV4-2 and TRBJ2-3; 12 bases are a match to TRBD2. Germline V CDR1 and CDR2: LGHNA, YNFKEQ. The CDR3 covers 17 residues. Germline trimming cut 1 base from V and 5 bases from J; bases unmatched to any gene: 7. CDR3: CASSQGALAGGIDTQYF. The DNA for the CDR3 is TGTGCCAGCAGCCAAGGGGCACTAGCGGGGGGCATAGATACGCAGTATTTT.

The chain uses TRBV15 and TRBJ2-3, with D possibly being TRBD1 (5 bases). There are 15 residues in the CDR3. Germline V lookup: CDR1 LNHNV, CDR2 YYDKDF (reference sequence). Trimming stripped 0 bases from V and 1 base from J, with 8 bases between. The CDR3 reads CATSRDRQRTDTQYF. The CDR3 coding sequence is TGTGCCACCAGCAGAGATCGACAGCGCACAGATACGCAGTATTTT.

V and J are TRBV19 and TRBJ1-4; 7 bases are a match to TRBD1. The CDR3 spans 13 residues. V gave up 4 bases and J gave up 7 bases; unmatched junction bases: 3. Germline V CDR1 and CDR2: LNHDA, SQIVND (reference sequence). CDR3 sequence: CASSRQGSEKLFF. Here the CDR3 DNA reads TGTGCCAGTAGTAGACAGGGAAGTGAAAAACTGTTTTTT.

The chain is built from TRBV29-1 and TRBJ1-2, with TRBD1 as a possible D gene (6 bases). Germline CDR1 reads SQVTM; CDR2 reads ANQGSEA. V was shortened by 7 bases and J by 6 bases, with 12 bases between the two germline ends. The length of the CDR3 is 11 residues. Here the CDR3 reads CSAWGGDGYTF. CDR3 DNA sequence: TGCAGCGCCTGGGGGGGCGATGGCTACACCTTC.

Here the CDR3 reads CASSQVAGINQPQHF. In DNA form, the CDR3 reads TGTGCCAGCAGCCAAGTCGCAGGGATTAATCAGCCCCAGCATTTT. The gene calls are TRBV3-1 (or the pseudogene TRBV3-2) and TRBJ1-5; a possible D gene is TRBD1 (5 bases). Germline values: CDR1 LGHDT, CDR2 YNNKEL (reference sequence). The CDR3 runs to 15 residues. The V end was cut by 1 base, the J end by 4 bases, with 11 bases between.

The genes are TRBV9 and TRBJ2-3, with a weak D call TRBD2 (5 bases). CDR1 is SGDLS, CDR2 YYNGEE, per germline. The CDR3 contains 14 residues. Trimming pared 4 bases from V and 4 bases from J, leaving 13 bases between. In nucleotides, the CDR3 is TGTGCCAGCAGCCCCCGAAGAGCGGCAGATACGCAGTATTTT. Translated, it gives CASSPRRAADTQYF.

The chain carries TRBV5-1 and TRBJ2-7; D is possibly TRBD2 (6 bases). Per germline, CDR1 SGHRS and CDR2 YFSETQ. V was cut by 4 bases and J by 4 bases, with 21 bases left in between. This CDR3 spans 16 amino acids. As DNA, the CDR3 is TGCGCCAGCAGCGTAGGATCCCCGGGAGCAGGATACGAGCAGTACTTC. This codes for CASSVGSPGAGYEQYF. The full variable domain, rest sourced from reference TRBV5-1 and TRBJ2-7, is KAGVTQTPRYLIKTRGQQVTLSCSPISGHRSVSWYQQTPGQGLQFLFEYFSETQRNKGNFPGRFSGRQFSNSRSEMNVSTLELGDSALYLCASSVGSPGAGYEQYFGPGTRLTVT.

The rearrangement joins TRBV4-2 to TRBJ2-5, with D possibly TRBD2 on 6 matching bases. The germline gives CDR1 LGHNA, CDR2 YNFKEQ. The CDR3 totals 14 residues. The V end lost 0 bases, the J end lost 4 bases, and 9 bases lay between the germline ends. CDR3 sequence: CASSQDPGGETQYF. Here the CDR3 DNA reads TGTGCCAGCAGCCAAGATCCCGGGGGAGAGACCCAGTACTTC.

The V and J genes are TRBV7-2 and TRBJ1-1, with 8 bases identical to TRBD1. Germline CDR1 SGHTA, CDR2 FQGNSA. This CDR3 spans 15 amino acids. V lost 5 bases and J lost 3; bases outside the gene matches: 8. DNA of the CDR3: TGTGCCAGCAGCGTGCGGACAGGGTTGGACACTGAAGCTTTCTTT. This encodes CASSVRTGLDTEAFF.

The V gene is TRBV27, the J gene TRBJ1-4; TRBD1 matches at 10 bases. CDR1 is MNHEY and CDR2 is SMNVEV in the germline V gene (reference sequence). This CDR3 contains 18 residues. J lost 6 bases, V lost 3 bases, and 13 bases had no gene match. This CDR3 reads CASSFRVTGGSGYEKLFF. The CDR3 coding sequence is TGTGCCAGCAGTTTTAGGGTGACAGGGGGCTCGGGTTATGAAAAACTGTTTTTT.

The genes are TRBV5-4 and TRBJ2-7, with TRBD2 identical over 11 bases. With 3 bases clipped from V and 6 bases from J, the junction kept 11 bases outside the gene matches. The CDR3 has 16 amino acids. From germline, CDR1 is SGHNT and CDR2 YYREEE (reference sequence). The CDR3 DNA reads TGTGCCAGCAGCTGGGTAGCGGGGGGGCCCCTGAGCGAGCAGTACTTC. Protein: CASSWVAGGPLSEQYF.

The genes are TRBV5-1 and TRBJ1-1; 8 positions match TRBD1. CDR1 SGHRS and CDR2 YFSETQ come from the germline V gene. With V trimmed by 0 bases and J by 0 bases, 13 bases remained unmatched. The CDR3 length is 19 residues. The CDR3 coding sequence is TGCGCCAGCAGCTTGGCCTCAACCCAAAACAGGGGGTTGAACACTGAAGCTTTCTTT. Translating gives CASSLASTQNRGLNTEAFF.

This clone was detected only a few times. The chain carries TRBV6-5 and TRBJ2-7; 7 bases agree with TRBD1. V lost 7 bases, J lost 3 bases, and 9 bases stayed unmatched. CDR3 size: 14 residues. The germline V gene encodes CDR1 MNHEY and CDR2 SVGAGI. In DNA form, the CDR3 reads TGTGCCAGCACCCTGGGACAGCTGAACTACGAGCAGTACTTC. It encodes CASTLGQLNYEQYF.

With regard to this clone: Other DNA sequences in this sample translate to the same CDR3. This sequence joins TRBV4-1 and TRBJ1-1; 10 positions match TRBD1. CDR1 and CDR2 from the germline V gene are MGHRA and YSYEKL. Trimming took 1 base from V and 0 from J; bases not matched to a gene: 2. This CDR3 is 16 amino acids long. DNA of the CDR3: TGCGCCAGCAGCCAAGGACAGGGGGCTATGAACACTGAAGCTTTCTTT. Translation: CASSQGQGAMNTEAFF.

This rearrangement joins TRBV7-3 to TRBJ2-5, with a weak D call TRBD2 (6 bases). The tail of the sequence fits TRBJ2-7 better, so the J call may be wrong. This CDR3 spans 14 amino acids. The germline gives CDR1 SGHTA, CDR2 FQGTGA. The CDR3 DNA reads TGTGCCAGCAGCCCCGCTGCGGGGTCCTACGAGCAGTACTTC. This gives the protein CASSPAAGSYEQYF.

The gene calls are TRBV30 and TRBJ2-2; D may be TRBD1 (7 bases). The CDR3 extends over 17 amino acids. Trimming cost V 2 bases and J 6 bases, with 22 bases left between them. Looked up from germline, CDR1 is GTSNPN and CDR2 is SVGIG (reference sequence). This CDR3 reads CAWSSPHRGGRPGELFF. The CDR3 coding sequence is TGTGCCTGGAGTTCCCCACACAGGGGAGGTCGTCCCGGGGAGCTGTTTTTT.

This rearrangement joins TRBV5-1 to TRBJ2-2; TRBD1 matches 9 bases. Germline V gives CDR1 SGHRS, CDR2 YFSETQ. The CDR3 loop spans 17 amino acids. Trimming cost V 4 bases and J 6 bases; bases outside gene matches: 13. The CDR3 protein is CASSQVLTGGSAGELFF. Written as DNA, the CDR3 is TGCGCCAGCAGCCAGGTCCTGACAGGGGGTTCTGCCGGGGAGCTGTTTTTT.

This chain uses TRBV4-3 with TRBJ1-6; no reliable D call. Germline V gene data show CDR1 as LGHNA and CDR2 as YSLEER. V dropped 1 base and J dropped 0 bases, with 7 bases sitting between them. This CDR3 has 16 amino acids. CDR3 nucleotide sequence: TGCGCCAGCAGCCAAGTCTTCAGCTCCTATAATTCACCCCTCCACTTT. Translating gives CASSQVFSSYNSPLHF.

This clone was observed a handful of times. The chain carries TRBV5-4 and TRBJ1-6; a weak D match, TRBD1 (5 bases). With 4 bases removed from V and 6 bases from J, the gap between germline ends came to 11 bases. Germline CDR1 is SGHNT and CDR2 is YYREEE (reference sequence). The CDR3 consists of 14 residues. The CDR3 spells CASSLGHTNSPLHF. The CDR3 DNA reads as TGTGCCAGCAGCCTCGGACACACTAATTCACCCCTCCACTTT.